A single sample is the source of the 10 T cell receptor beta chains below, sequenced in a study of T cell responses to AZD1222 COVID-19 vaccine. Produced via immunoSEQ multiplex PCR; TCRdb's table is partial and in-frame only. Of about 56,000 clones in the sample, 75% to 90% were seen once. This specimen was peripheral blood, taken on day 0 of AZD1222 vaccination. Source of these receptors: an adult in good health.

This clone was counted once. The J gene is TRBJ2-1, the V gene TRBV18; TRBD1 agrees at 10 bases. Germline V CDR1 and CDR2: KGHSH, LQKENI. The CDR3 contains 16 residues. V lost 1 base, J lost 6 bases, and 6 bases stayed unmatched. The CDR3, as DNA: TGTGCCAGCTCACCACTCCGACAGGGGGCAAGCAATGAGCAGTTCTTC. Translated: CASSPLRQGASNEQFF.

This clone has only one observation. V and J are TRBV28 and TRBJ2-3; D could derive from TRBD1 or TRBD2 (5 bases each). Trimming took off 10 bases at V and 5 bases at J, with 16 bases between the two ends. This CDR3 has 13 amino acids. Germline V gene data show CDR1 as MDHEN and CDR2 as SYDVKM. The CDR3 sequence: CAIGLLGVDTQYF. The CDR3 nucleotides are TGTGCCATTGGACTTCTGGGGGTAGATACGCAGTATTTT.

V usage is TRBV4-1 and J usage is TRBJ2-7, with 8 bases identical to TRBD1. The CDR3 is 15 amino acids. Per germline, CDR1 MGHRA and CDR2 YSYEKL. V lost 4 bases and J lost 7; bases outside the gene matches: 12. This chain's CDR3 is CASSLQTGDLGEQYF. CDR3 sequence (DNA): TGCGCCAGCAGCCTCCAGACAGGGGACCTGGGTGAGCAGTACTTC.

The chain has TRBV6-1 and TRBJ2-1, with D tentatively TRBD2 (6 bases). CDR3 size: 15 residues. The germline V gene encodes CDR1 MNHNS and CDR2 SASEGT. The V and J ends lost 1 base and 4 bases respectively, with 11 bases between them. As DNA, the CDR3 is TGTGCCAGCAGTGAAGAGGAGGGTTCTTACAATGAGCAGTTCTTC. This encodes CASSEEEGSYNEQFF.

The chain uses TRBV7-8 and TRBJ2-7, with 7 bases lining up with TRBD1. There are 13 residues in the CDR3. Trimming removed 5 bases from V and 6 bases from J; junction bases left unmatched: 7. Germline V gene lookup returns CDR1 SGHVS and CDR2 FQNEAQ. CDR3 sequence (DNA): TGTGCCAGCAGCCCTCCTGGACAGGCCGAGCAGTACTTC. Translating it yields CASSPPGQAEQYF.

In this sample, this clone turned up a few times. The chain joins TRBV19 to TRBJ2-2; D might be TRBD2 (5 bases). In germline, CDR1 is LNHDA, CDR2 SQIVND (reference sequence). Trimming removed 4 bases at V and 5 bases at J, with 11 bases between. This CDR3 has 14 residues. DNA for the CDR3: TGTGCCAGTAGTACCCCCGGGGTGACCGGGGAGCTGTTTTTT. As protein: CASSTPGVTGELFF.

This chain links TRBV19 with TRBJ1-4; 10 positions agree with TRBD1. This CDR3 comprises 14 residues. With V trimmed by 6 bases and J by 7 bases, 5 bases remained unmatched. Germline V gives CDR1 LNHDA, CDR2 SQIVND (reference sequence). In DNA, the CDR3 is TGTGCCAGTAGATCCGGGACAGGGGTTGAAAAACTGTTTTTT. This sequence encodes CASRSGTGVEKLFF.

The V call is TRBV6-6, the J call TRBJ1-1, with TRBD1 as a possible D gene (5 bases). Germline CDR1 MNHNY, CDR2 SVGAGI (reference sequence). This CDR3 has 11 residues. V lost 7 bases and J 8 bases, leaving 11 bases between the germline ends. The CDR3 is CASTVGGEAFF. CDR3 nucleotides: TGTGCCAGCACCGTGGGGGGGGAAGCTTTCTTT.

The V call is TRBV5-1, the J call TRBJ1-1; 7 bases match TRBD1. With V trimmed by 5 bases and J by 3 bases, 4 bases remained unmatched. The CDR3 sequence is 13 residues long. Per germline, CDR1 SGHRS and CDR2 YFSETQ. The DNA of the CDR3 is TGCGCCAGCAGTACTACAGGGGACACTGAAGCTTTCTTT. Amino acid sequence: CASSTTGDTEAFF.

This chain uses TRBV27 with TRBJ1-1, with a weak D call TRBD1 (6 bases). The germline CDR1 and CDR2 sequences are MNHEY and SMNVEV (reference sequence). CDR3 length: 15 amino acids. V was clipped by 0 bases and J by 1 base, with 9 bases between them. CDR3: CASSLSWTANTEAFF. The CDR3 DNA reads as TGTGCCAGCAGTTTATCCTGGACAGCGAACACTGAAGCTTTCTTT.